Below are 3 T cell receptor beta chains sequenced from a single sample in a study of T-cell reconstitution after alpha-beta-depleted transplantation in children. The authors prepared the TCRbeta library with unique molecular identifiers. MiXCR, run by TCRdb on the PCR reads, gives a single entry per CDR3 protein. The sample carries about 400,000 distinct CDR3 sequences, roughly 20% recorded once. The sequences come from PBMCs from the stem cell graft donor, collected from the stem cell graft. The receptors shown here come from a human donor who donated a stem cell graft to a child with acute myeloid leukemia.

This clonotype appeared a few times. This rearrangement joins TRBV10-2 to TRBJ2-7; D may be TRBD1 or TRBD2 (6 bases each). Between the trimmed V and J ends, which lost 4 bases and 3 bases, there was a span of 16 bases. From germline, CDR1 is WSHSY and CDR2 SAAADI. This CDR3 has 15 amino acids. Here the CDR3 reads CASSGGAGAYYEQYF. The DNA of the CDR3 is TGCGCCAGCAGTGGGGGGGCAGGGGCCTACTACGAGCAGTACTTC.

This clonotype was seen repeatedly, ten times or more. A read error may produce the germline difference seen at one junction end. The chain uses TRBV7-7 and TRBJ2-3, with TRBD2 matching over 9 bases. Germline V gene sequence: CDR1 SSHAT, CDR2 FNYEAQ (reference sequence). The CDR3 runs to 16 residues. The CDR3 sequence is CASSLAIAGGTDTQYF. The CDR3 nucleotides read TGTGCTAGCAGCTTAGCGATAGCGGGAGGCACAGATACGCAGTATTTT.

This clonotype was counted between two and nine times. The J gene is TRBJ2-5, the V gene TRBV12-3 or TRBV12-4; D unclear. V was clipped by 0 bases and J by 5 bases, with 10 bases between them. CDR3 length: 14 residues. The CDR3 reads CASSLAPGQETQYF. CDR3 DNA sequence: TGTGCCAGCAGTTTAGCGCCTGGGCAGGAGACCCAGTACTTC.